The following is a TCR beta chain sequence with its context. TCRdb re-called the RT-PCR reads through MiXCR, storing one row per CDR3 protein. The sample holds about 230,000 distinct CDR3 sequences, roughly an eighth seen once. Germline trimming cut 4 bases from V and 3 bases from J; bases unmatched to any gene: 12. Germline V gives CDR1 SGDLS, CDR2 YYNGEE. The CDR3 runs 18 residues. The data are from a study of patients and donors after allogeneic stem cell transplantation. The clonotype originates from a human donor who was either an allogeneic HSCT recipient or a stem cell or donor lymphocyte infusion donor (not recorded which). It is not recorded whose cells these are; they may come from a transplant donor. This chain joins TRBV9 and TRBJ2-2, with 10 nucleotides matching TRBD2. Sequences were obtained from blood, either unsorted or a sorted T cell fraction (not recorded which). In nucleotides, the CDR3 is TGTGCCAGCAGCTCCCACCCTAGCGGGAGCTCATACACCGGGGAGCTGTTTTTT. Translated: CASSSHPSGSSYTGELFF.